This T cell receptor (beta chain) is drawn from a study of post-analysis software for immune sequencing data. In regard to this clonotype: Its antigen is as yet unknown. The junction departs from germline at one end; a sequencing error may be responsible.

The CDR3 loop spans 18 amino acids. The germline V gene encodes CDR1 MNHEY and CDR2 SMNVEV (reference sequence). Overall study findings and caveats: Controls showed lower frequencies than patients for a few TRBV segments, and TRBV5-6, TRBV5-1 and TRBV20-1 were among these.

Libraries were made from TCR beta cDNA, and they carried unique molecular identifiers. Yield was approximately 500,000 cDNA molecules from 1 to 10 million T cells. Each CDR3 protein is one row after TCRdb ran MiXCR on the PCR reads. The sample includes hundreds of thousands of distinct CDR3 sequences, roughly 30% seen only once; the top ten take approximately 0.55%. The sample consisted of blood. The TCR comes from a girl aged 5-17 years with multiple sclerosis. The V gene is TRBV27, the J gene TRBJ2-3, with TRBD2 identical over 11 bases. CDR3 DNA: TGTGTCAGCAGTCCAGCCATGGGACTAGCGGAAAGCACAGATACGCAGTATTTT. Translation gives CVSSPAMGLAESTDTQYF.